This passage covers 17 T cell receptor beta chains from one sample sequenced in a study of cytotoxic CD8 clonotypes in ibrutinib-treated CLL. The data were produced by immunoSEQ multiplex PCR, yet TCRdb's version contains in-frame clones alone and is incomplete. The data contain roughly 300,000 clones, approximately 79% of them singletons. The sample was PBMCs, taken at disease progression, from a patient treated with ibrutinib. The source is a human donor with chronic lymphocytic leukemia.

The rearrangement links TRBV2 to TRBJ2-1; D tentatively fits TRBD1 or TRBD2 (6 bases each). CDR1 is SNHLY, CDR2 FYNNEI, per germline. V was clipped by 5 bases and J by 0 bases, with 14 bases between them. The CDR3 consists of 16 residues. The CDR3 reads CASSRGVRSSYNEQFF. The CDR3 DNA reads as TGTGCCAGCAGTAGGGGGGTGCGGAGCTCCTACAATGAGCAGTTCTTC.

The chain carries TRBV2 and TRBJ1-5, with D possibly TRBD1 on 5 matching bases. V was pared by 0 bases and J by 2 bases, with 14 bases between. Germline CDR1 SNHLY, CDR2 FYNNEI. This CDR3 comprises 17 residues. CDR3 nucleotide sequence: TGTGCCAGCAGTGAAGCGCTGGCAGGGCTGGGCAATCAGCCCCAGCATTTT. This sequence encodes CASSEALAGLGNQPQHF.

The chain combines TRBV11-2 with TRBJ1-2; D is undetermined. Per germline, CDR1 SGHAT and CDR2 FQNNGV. Trimming removed 2 bases at V and 2 bases at J, with 12 bases between. The CDR3 covers 15 residues. The CDR3 coding sequence is TGTGCCAGCAGCTTATTGGTGGGCGCGAACTATGGCTACACCTTC. Amino acid sequence: CASSLLVGANYGYTF.

The chain employs TRBV7-9 and TRBJ1-5, with TRBD1 matching 8 bases. Germline trimming cut 5 bases from V and 3 bases from J; bases unmatched to any gene: 6. Germline CDR1 is SEHNR and CDR2 is FQNEAQ (reference sequence). There are 15 residues in the CDR3. Here the CDR3 reads CASSPLTGDNQPQHF. In nucleotides, the CDR3 is TGTGCCAGCAGCCCCCTGACAGGGGACAATCAGCCCCAGCATTTT.

V is TRBV6-1 and J is TRBJ2-7; TRBD1 matches at 7 bases. V shed 3 bases and J 9 bases; nucleotides not matched to a gene: 11. CDR3 length equals 14 residues. CDR1 MNHNS and CDR2 SASEGT come from the germline V gene. CDR3 sequence (DNA): TGTGCCAGCAGTGATCCGGGACAGCGGCACCGGCAGTACTTC. This gives the protein CASSDPGQRHRQYF.

The rearrangement uses TRBV6-6 and TRBJ2-5; the D gene is possibly TRBD2 (6 bases). The CDR3 spans 15 residues. Germline V gives CDR1 MNHNY, CDR2 SVGAGI (reference sequence). Trimming removed 2 bases at V and 1 base at J, with 11 bases between. This CDR3 reads CASSYRRGLQETQYF. The DNA of the CDR3 is TGTGCCAGCAGTTACCGGCGGGGACTCCAAGAGACCCAGTACTTC.

This rearrangement joins TRBV5-8 to TRBJ2-7; TRBD1 matches 12 bases. Germline CDR1 SGHTS, CDR2 YDEGEE. Trimming cost V 0 bases and J 7 bases; bases outside gene matches: 5. The CDR3 is 15 residues long. This CDR3 is CASSLVGDRGREQYF. The CDR3 nucleotides are TGTGCCAGCAGCTTGGTCGGGGACAGGGGGCGTGAGCAGTACTTC.

The chain links TRBV4-1 to TRBJ1-6, with unresolved D. CDR3 size: 15 residues. CDR1 MGHRA and CDR2 YSYEKL come from the germline V gene. The V end was cut by 1 base, the J end by 7 bases, with 11 bases between. In DNA form, the CDR3 reads TGCGCCAGCAGCCAAGGACTAGTGTCGAATTCACCCCTCCACTTT. Translated: CASSQGLVSNSPLHF.

The chain uses TRBV6-1 and TRBJ2-7; D assignment may be TRBD1 or TRBD2 (6 bases each). V gave up 1 base and J gave up 3 bases, with 10 bases separating them. CDR1 is MNHNS, CDR2 SASEGT, per germline. The CDR3 consists of 14 residues. In DNA, the CDR3 is TGTGCCAGCAGTGAAGGCAGGGGAGGCTACGAGCAGTACTTC. This codes for CASSEGRGGYEQYF.

This clone was observed a few times. In DNA form, the CDR3 reads TGTGCCAGCAGCGACGCGGAAAAACTGTTTTTT. Its protein product is CASSDAEKLFF. This chain joins TRBV11-2 and TRBJ1-4; D unclear. The CDR3 has 11 amino acids. From germline, CDR1 is SGHAT and CDR2 FQNNGV. V was trimmed by 5 bases and J by 8 bases, leaving 6 bases between them.

In this sample, this clone turned up a few times. The V gene is TRBV28, the J gene TRBJ1-2; a possible D gene is TRBD1 (5 bases). The V gene's germline CDR1 is MDHEN and CDR2 SYDVKM. This CDR3 region has 14 residues. Trimming removed 3 bases at V and 4 bases at J, with 12 bases between. The CDR3 region has the DNA TGTGCCAGCAGTTTGGGGCTGGGAGGCTATGGCTACACCTTC. This sequence encodes CASSLGLGGYGYTF.

The rearrangement joins TRBV5-4 to TRBJ2-5; 7 bases map to TRBD2. Per germline, CDR1 SGHNT and CDR2 YYREEE (reference sequence). There are 15 residues in the CDR3. The V segment lost 4 bases and the J segment 4 bases; nucleotides outside the gene matches: 10. The DNA for the CDR3 is TGTGCCAGCAGCCTCCCCGGTGAGCGGGGAGAGACCCAGTACTTC. Protein: CASSLPGERGETQYF.

The gene calls are TRBV11-2 and TRBJ1-1; D is ambiguous. V lost 3 bases to trimming and J lost 0 bases, with 8 bases between them. Germline lookup yields CDR1 SGHAT and CDR2 FQNNGV. CDR3 length: 14 residues. The CDR3 DNA is TGTGCCAGCAGCTTTGGAGGGATGAACACTGAAGCTTTCTTT. Translation gives CASSFGGMNTEAFF. The whole variable domain, filled in from reference TRBV11-2 and TRBJ1-1, reads EAGVAQSPRYKIIEKRQSVAFWCNPISGHATLYWYQQILGQGPKLLIQFQNNGVVDDSQLPKDRFSAERLKGVDSTLKIQPAKLEDSAVYLCASSFGGMNTEAFFGQGTRLTVV.

The CDR3 protein is CASSSGTARHYEQYF. DNA for the CDR3: TGTGCCAGCAGCTCCGGGACAGCCCGTCATTACGAGCAGTACTTC. This rearrangement joins TRBV7-6 to TRBJ2-7, with 7 bases fitting TRBD1. The junction had 10 bases not matched to a gene; V was cut back by 4 bases and J by 4 bases. Per the germline V gene, CDR1 is SGHVS and CDR2 is FNYEAQ. The CDR3 covers 15 residues.

The rearrangement links TRBV6-6 to TRBJ2-7, with 9 bases identical to TRBD2. CDR1 and CDR2 from the germline V gene are MNHNY and SVGAGI (reference sequence). The CDR3 has 14 residues. V shed 11 bases, J shed 2 bases, and the junction held 10 bases outside the gene matches. The DNA of the CDR3 is TGTGCCGCACGGGGTAGCGGGAGACCCTACGAGCAGTACTTC. Encoded protein: CAARGSGRPYEQYF.

V usage is TRBV7-9 and J usage is TRBJ2-7; 10 bases align to TRBD2. Unmatched junction bases numbered 7, after V lost 2 bases and J lost 3 bases. Germline values: CDR1 SEHNR, CDR2 FQNEAQ (reference sequence). This CDR3 contains 16 residues. CDR3 nucleotides: TGTGCCAGCAGCTTAACATCTAGCGGGAGATACTACGAGCAGTACTTC. Its protein product is CASSLTSSGRYYEQYF.

This chain connects TRBV25-1 to TRBJ1-1; 8 nucleotides match TRBD1. Germline lookup yields CDR1 MGHDK and CDR2 SYGVNS. CDR3 length: 15 residues. V trimming: 0 bases; J trimming: 3 bases; junction bases outside the gene matches: 3. The chain's CDR3 is CASSEYGTGYTEAFF. In nucleotides, the CDR3 is TGTGCCAGCAGTGAATACGGGACAGGCTACACTGAAGCTTTCTTT.